The sequence of this T cell receptor beta chain was determined in a study of T cell repertoires in cytomegalovirus infection (dated by TCRdb to 2018 to 2020). Describing the broader study: Alongside well-studied HLA-B-restricted epitopes, the peptide stimulations were aimed at recently identified HLA-C-restricted CMV epitopes, whose presentation resists viral immunomodulation. The HLA type of each donor mattered for the analysis, because public TCR beta signatures pointed to carriage of CMV infection along with the matching HLA type. Results the study describes overall, beyond this receptor: In the ex vivo response, HLA-C-restricted CMV-specific TCR beta clonotypes were dominant, and in two of eight donors the single most frequent clonotype came from this HLA-C-restricted group. Cumulative frequency of public TCR beta family members discriminated carriers of CMV infection plus the relevant HLA type in this cohort and an independent roughly 330-donor cohort.

This sample's treatment or condition label indicates: in vitro stimulation with specific CMV peptide epitopes to enrich CMV-specific T cells. With respect to this clonotype: Its recognized antigen is unknown. Base qualities are not recorded, but no much larger clone differs from it by a single base.

Sequenced on an Illumina HiSeq 1500. TCRdb applied fastp at Q25 and MiXCR to the public reads, then kept only in-frame beta chains. Rows with a matching CDR3 protein are joined into one entry that keeps the most common DNA and genes. For this sample the table gives about 700,000 distinct CDR3 sequences, of which around 30% were detected only once. The ten largest make up roughly 18% of the sample. Here V drops 5 bases and J drops 1 base, and the junction holds 8 bases not matched to any gene. Looking up the germline V gene (reference sequence) yields CDR1 SEHNR and CDR2 FQNEAQ. The cysteine opens and the phenylalanine closes a CDR3 of 17 amino acids. Only CDR3 DNA remains: 51 bases, in frame from the first base.

This clonotype originated in a human donor in good health (CMV status not recorded). Some clones in this sample may be carry-over from other donors' samples. Here the chain combines TRBV7-9 and TRBJ2-3; a stretch of 11 junction bases matches TRBD2. The specimen comprised cultured PBMCs, sampled from culture after CMV antigen stimulation. The CDR3 region: CASSMGLAERGTDTQYF. In nucleotides, the sequence is TGTGCCAGCAGCATGGGACTAGCGGAGCGGGGCACAGATACGCAGTATTTT.